The subject of this entry is one T cell receptor beta chain. This sample stems from a study of technical replicates of blood from a few donors. Sequenced by immunoSEQ multiplex PCR; TCRdb stores in-frame clones only, minus some. The sample carries tens of thousands of clones, roughly 94% recorded once. This TCR was sampled from a human donor in good health. The sample taken for sequencing was T cells isolated from PBMCs.

The CDR3: CSVSTLDRAGGYTF. CDR3 nucleotides: TGCAGCGTATCCACCCTAGACAGGGCCGGTGGCTACACCTTC. The chain is built from TRBV29-1 and TRBJ1-2; 7 bases align to TRBD1. The germline V gene has CDR1 SQVTM and CDR2 ANQGSEA. This CDR3 contains 14 residues. V was pared by 6 bases and J by 7 bases, with 14 bases of the junction left unmatched.